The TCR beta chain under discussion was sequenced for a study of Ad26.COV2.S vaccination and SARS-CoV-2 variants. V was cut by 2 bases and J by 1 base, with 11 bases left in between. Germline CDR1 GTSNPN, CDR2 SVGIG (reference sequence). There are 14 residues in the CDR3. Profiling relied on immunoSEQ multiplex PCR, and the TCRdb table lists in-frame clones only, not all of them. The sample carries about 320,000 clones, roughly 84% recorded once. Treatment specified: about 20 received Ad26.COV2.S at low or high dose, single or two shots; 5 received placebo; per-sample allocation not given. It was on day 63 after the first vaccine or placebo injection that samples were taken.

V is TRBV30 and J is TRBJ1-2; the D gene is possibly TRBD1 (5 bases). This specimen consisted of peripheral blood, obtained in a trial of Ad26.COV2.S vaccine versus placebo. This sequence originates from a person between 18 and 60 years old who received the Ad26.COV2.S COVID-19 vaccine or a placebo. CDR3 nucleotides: TGTGCCTGGAGTCCAGACAGATTTAACTATGGCTACACCTTC. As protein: CAWSPDRFNYGYTF.